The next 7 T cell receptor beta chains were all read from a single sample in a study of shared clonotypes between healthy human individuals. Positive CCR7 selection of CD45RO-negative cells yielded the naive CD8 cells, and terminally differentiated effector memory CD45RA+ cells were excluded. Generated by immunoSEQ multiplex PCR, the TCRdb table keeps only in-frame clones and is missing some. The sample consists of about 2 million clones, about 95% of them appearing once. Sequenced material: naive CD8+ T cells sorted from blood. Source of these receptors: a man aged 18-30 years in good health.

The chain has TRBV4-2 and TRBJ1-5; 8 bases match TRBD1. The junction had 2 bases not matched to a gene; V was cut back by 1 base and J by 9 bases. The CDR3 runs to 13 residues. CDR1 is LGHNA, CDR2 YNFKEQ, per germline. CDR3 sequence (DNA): TGTGCCAGCAGCCAAGCTGGGACAGGGCCCCAGCATTTT. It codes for CASSQAGTGPQHF.

CDR3 in DNA: TGTGCCAGCAGCTCCCCCCGACTAGCGGGAGGTGGCGAGCAGTACTTC. Encoded protein: CASSSPRLAGGGEQYF. The rearrangement uses TRBV7-9 and TRBJ2-7, with 13 bases that match TRBD2. There are 16 residues in the CDR3. The germline V gene has CDR1 SEHNR and CDR2 FQNEAQ (reference sequence). The trim removed 4 bases at V and 6 bases at J, leaving 9 bases unmatched.

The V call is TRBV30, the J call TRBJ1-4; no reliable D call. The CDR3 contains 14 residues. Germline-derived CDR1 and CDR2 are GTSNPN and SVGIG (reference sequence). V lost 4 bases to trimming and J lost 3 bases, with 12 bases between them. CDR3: CAWIVWGPNEKLFF. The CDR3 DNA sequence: TGTGCCTGGATAGTTTGGGGTCCTAATGAAAAACTGTTTTTT.

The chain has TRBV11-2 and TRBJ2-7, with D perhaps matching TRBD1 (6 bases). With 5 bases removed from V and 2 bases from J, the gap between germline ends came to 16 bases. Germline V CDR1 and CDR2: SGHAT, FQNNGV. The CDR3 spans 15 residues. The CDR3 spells CASSERQDSTYEQYF. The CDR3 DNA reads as TGTGCCAGCAGCGAGAGACAGGACAGTACCTACGAGCAGTACTTC.

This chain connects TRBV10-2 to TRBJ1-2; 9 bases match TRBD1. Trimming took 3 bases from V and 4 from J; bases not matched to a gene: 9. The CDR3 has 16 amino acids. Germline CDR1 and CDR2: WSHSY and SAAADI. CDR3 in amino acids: CASSERTGAFLYGYTF. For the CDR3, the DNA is TGCGCCAGCAGTGAACGGACAGGGGCTTTCCTCTATGGCTACACCTTC.

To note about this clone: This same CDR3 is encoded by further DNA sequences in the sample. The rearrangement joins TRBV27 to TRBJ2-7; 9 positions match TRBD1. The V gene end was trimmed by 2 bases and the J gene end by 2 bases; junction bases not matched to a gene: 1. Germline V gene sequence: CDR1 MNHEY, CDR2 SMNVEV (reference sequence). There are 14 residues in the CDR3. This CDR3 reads CASSLGTGPYEQYF. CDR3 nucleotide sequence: TGTGCCAGCAGTTTAGGGACAGGGCCCTACGAGCAGTACTTC.

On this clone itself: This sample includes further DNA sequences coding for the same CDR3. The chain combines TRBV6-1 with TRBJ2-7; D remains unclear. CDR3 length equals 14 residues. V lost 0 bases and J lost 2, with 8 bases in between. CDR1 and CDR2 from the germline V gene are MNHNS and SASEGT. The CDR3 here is CASSEAPAPYEQYF. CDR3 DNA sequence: TGTGCCAGCAGTGAAGCCCCCGCCCCCTACGAGCAGTACTTC.